Listed below are T cell receptor beta chains from one sample, sequenced in a study of blood T cell repertoires in COVID-19. TCRdb keeps only in-frame clones here, not all; method: immunoSEQ multiplex PCR. The sample has roughly 80,000 clones, about four fifths seen once. Sequencing was done on a sample of peripheral blood. All receptors come from an elderly man with acute or convalescent COVID-19. Both conserved end residues are part of each CDR3. D genes are given only for firm matches.

d_call,j_call,v_call,cdr3_aa
NA,TRBJ2-7,TRBV19,CASSIGGGVLAYEQYF
NA,TRBJ1-5,TRBV7-9,CASSLAIANQPQHF
NA,TRBJ1-5,TRBV2,CATNGGGGGWKGQPQHF
TRBD1,TRBJ1-5,TRBV28,CASAGQGEVQPQHF
TRBD1,TRBJ1-5,TRBV28,CASSSGQVSNQPQHF
NA,TRBJ1-5,TRBV28,CASRDRRNQPQHF
TRBD1,TRBJ1-6,TRBV12-3/TRBV12-4,CASADRGNSPLHF
TRBD2,TRBJ2-7,TRBV5-8,CASSLELAGAYEQYF
TRBD2,TRBJ2-7,TRBV29-1,CSVELAVAGEQYF
TRBD2,TRBJ2-1,TRBV4-1,CASSQEFPSGSSGNEQFF
TRBD1,TRBJ2-2,TRBV28,CASGPWTGTNTGELFF
NA,TRBJ2-2,TRBV9,CASSVGIVGAYTGELFF
TRBD2,TRBJ2-3,TRBV5-1,CASSSGLAGGQDTQYF
TRBD2,TRBJ2-1,TRBV4-2,CASSQLLAGVNEQFF
NA,TRBJ1-6,TRBV14,CASSQPPGRTDITLHF
TRBD1,TRBJ1-2,TRBV7-9,CASSLRDRRGYTF
NA,TRBJ1-5,TRBV10-2,CASSESTVNQPQHF
TRBD1,TRBJ2-7,TRBV5-1,CASSSLSGGLNEQYF
NA,TRBJ1-4,TRBV2,CASGPYRDEKLFF
NA,TRBJ1-4,TRBV10-3,CAIGNRQTTNEKLFF
NA,TRBJ2-1,TRBV10-3,CAISGSGSYNEQFF
TRBD2,TRBJ2-2,TRBV5-1,CASSPLSIAGGSTGELFF
TRBD1,TRBJ2-1,TRBV5-1,CASSSSGTGTYNEQFF
TRBD1,TRBJ2-7,TRBV6-1,CASSEAGTGGDEQYF
TRBD1,TRBJ1-5,TRBV28,CASNRGGQPQHF
NA,TRBJ2-1,TRBV7-8,CASSLALTGWDEQFF
TRBD1,TRBJ1-2,TRBV10-3,CAISRDRGDYTF
TRBD1,TRBJ2-5,TRBV6-6,CASRQTGNQETQYF
TRBD1,TRBJ1-5,TRBV28,CASSPRQGRTHQPQHF
NA,TRBJ2-2,TRBV18,CASSPPSRTGELFF
TRBD1,TRBJ2-1,TRBV9,CASSAGQGVYNEQFF
TRBD1,TRBJ2-1,TRBV28,CASSSPGQGTNEQFF
NA,TRBJ1-1,TRBV5-1,CASSLAAGAQGEAFF
NA,TRBJ2-3,TRBV3-1/TRBV3-2,CASSQSVGTQYF
NA,TRBJ2-6,TRBV6-5,CASSYSEFSGANVLTF
TRBD2,TRBJ2-1,TRBV11-2,CASSLTSGSLSEQFF
TRBD2,TRBJ2-7,TRBV7-2,CASSLGAGGPYEQYF
NA,TRBJ1-2,TRBV15,CATSIGAGHYGYTF
TRBD1,TRBJ1-1,TRBV12-3/TRBV12-4,CASSMTGGTEAFF
NA,TRBJ1-2,TRBV2,CASSVTTGTYGYTF
TRBD1,TRBJ1-6,TRBV5-6,CASSRGQVGAPLHF
NA,TRBJ1-6,TRBV19,CASNSGGGLLPLHF
TRBD2,TRBJ2-5,TRBV5-1,CASSLGLAGSQETQYF
TRBD1,TRBJ1-2,TRBV5-1,CASSLDRGPGYTF
TRBD2,TRBJ2-2,TRBV5-5,CASSLGLAGTGELFF
NA,TRBJ1-1,TRBV2,CASSDLISEAFF
NA,TRBJ2-1,TRBV27,CASSLRGPGSYNEQFF
NA,TRBJ2-3,TRBV9,CASSVATGLGTDTQYF
TRBD1,TRBJ2-2,TRBV6-5,CASPGTVTGELFF
TRBD1,TRBJ1-5,TRBV15,CATSRNRGQPQHF
NA,TRBJ1-6,TRBV6-5,CASSLYTAEGGSPLHF
TRBD1,TRBJ1-5,TRBV28,CASSFTGASNQPQHF
TRBD1,TRBJ1-5,TRBV28,CASSPGQGNQPQHF
NA,TRBJ2-7,TRBV5-6,CASSLSISYEQYF
TRBD1,TRBJ1-5,TRBV6-5,CATRRGQVNQPQHF
NA,TRBJ1-4,TRBV5-1,CASSFNGGSEKLFF
NA,TRBJ2-1,TRBV6-5,CASSEWELDNEQFF
TRBD1,TRBJ2-3,TRBV7-3,CASSRTGDGADTQYF
NA,TRBJ1-1,TRBV7-2,CASSLGGQSYEAFF